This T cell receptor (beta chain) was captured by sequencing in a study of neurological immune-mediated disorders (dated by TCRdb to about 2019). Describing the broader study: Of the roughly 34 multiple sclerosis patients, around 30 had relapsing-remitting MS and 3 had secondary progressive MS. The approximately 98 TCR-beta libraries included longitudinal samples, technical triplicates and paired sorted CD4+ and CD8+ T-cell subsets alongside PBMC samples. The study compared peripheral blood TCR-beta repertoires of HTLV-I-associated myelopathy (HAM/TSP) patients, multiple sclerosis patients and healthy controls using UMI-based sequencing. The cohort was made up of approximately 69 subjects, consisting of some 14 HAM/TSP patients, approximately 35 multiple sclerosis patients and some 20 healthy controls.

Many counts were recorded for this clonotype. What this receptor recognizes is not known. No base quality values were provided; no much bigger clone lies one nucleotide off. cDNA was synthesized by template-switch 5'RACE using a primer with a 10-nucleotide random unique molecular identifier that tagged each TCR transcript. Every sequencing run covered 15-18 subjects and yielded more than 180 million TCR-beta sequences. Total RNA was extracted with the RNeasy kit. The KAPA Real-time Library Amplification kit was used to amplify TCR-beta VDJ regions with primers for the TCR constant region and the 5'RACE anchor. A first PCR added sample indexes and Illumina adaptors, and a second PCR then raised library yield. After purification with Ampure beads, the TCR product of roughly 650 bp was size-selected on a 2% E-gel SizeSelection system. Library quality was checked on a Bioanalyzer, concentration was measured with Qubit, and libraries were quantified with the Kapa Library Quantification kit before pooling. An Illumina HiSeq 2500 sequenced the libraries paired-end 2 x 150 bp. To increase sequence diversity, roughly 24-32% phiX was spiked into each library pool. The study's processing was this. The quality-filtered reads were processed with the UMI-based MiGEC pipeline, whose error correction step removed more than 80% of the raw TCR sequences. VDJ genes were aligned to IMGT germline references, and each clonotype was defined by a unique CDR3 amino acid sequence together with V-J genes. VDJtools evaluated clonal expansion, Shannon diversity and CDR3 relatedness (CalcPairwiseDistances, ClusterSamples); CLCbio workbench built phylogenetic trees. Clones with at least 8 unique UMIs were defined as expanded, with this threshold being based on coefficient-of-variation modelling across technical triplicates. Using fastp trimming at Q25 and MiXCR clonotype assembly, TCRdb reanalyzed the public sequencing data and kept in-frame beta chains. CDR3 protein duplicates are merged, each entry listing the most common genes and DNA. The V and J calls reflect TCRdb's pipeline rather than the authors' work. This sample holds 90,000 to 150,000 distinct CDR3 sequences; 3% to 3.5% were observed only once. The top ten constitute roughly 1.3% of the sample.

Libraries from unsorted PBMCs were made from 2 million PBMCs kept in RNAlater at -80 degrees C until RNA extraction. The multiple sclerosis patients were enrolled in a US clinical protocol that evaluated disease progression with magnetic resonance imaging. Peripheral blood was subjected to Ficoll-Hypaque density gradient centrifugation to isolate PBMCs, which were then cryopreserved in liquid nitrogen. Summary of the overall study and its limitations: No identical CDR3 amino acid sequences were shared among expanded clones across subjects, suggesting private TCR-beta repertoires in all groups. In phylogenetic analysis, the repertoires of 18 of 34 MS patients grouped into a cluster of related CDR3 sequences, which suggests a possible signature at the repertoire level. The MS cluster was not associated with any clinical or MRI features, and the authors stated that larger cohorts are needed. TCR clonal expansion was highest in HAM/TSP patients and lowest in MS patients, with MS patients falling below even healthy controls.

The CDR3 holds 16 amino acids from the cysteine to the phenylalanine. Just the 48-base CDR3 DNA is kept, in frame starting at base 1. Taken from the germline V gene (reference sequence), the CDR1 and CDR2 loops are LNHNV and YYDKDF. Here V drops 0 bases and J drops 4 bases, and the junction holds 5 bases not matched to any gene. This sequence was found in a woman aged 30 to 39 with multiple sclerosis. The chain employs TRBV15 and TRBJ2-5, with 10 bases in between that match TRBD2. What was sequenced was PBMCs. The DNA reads TGTGCCACCAGCAGAGAGCCGGGACTAGCGAGAGAGACCCAGTACTTC. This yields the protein CATSREPGLARETQYF.